These 28 T cell receptor beta chains share one sample of origin, sequenced in a study of PD-1 blockade in mismatch repair-deficient tumors. Using immunoSEQ multiplex PCR, the repertoire was profiled, and TCRdb retains in-frame clones only, with some absent. Among some 26,000 clones listed, approximately 83% were seen once. The sequenced sample was peripheral blood, obtained 12 weeks after starting pembrolizumab. The receptors originated from an adult with mismatch repair-deficient cancer.

The chain uses TRBV28 and TRBJ2-2; a possible D gene is TRBD1 (5 bases). This CDR3 contains 15 residues. Germline lookup yields CDR1 MDHEN and CDR2 SYDVKM. V was clipped by 4 bases and J by 10 bases, with 19 bases between them. The CDR3 DNA follows: TGTGCCAGCAGTTCACCAGGGCAACCTTTAGAGGAGCTGTTTTTT. Protein product: CASSSPGQPLEELFF. Using reference TRBV28 and TRBJ2-2 for the parts outside the CDR3, the full variable domain is DVKVTQSSRYLVKRTGEKVFLECVQDMDHENMFWYRQDPGLGLRLIYFSYDVKMKEKGDIPEGYSVSREKKERFSLILESASTNQTSMYLCASSSPGQPLEELFFGEGSRLTVL.

The chain joins TRBV4-1 to TRBJ2-7; D gene uncertain. The V gene lost 4 bases and the J gene lost 0 bases, with 16 bases spanning the gap. This CDR3 comprises 16 residues. Germline CDR1 and CDR2: MGHRA and YSYEKL. In DNA form, the CDR3 reads TGCGCCAGCAGCCGAGGCACCGGAACAAGCTCCTACGAGCAGTACTTC. Translated, it gives CASSRGTGTSSYEQYF.

This clone was counted once. The V call is TRBV6-6, the J call TRBJ2-5; D is perhaps TRBD1 (6 bases). CDR1 and CDR2 (germline): MNHNY, SVGAGI (reference sequence). V gave up 2 bases and J gave up 2 bases, with 12 bases separating them. The CDR3 is 15 residues long. The CDR3 is CASSYGDTSQETQYF. The CDR3 DNA reads as TGTGCCAGCAGTTACGGGGACACCTCACAAGAGACCCAGTACTTC.

The sample holds one count of this clone. This chain connects TRBV7-8 to TRBJ2-1; 10 bases are shared with TRBD2. V was pared by 6 bases and J by 0 bases, with 5 bases of the junction left unmatched. CDR3 length equals 16 residues. Germline V gives CDR1 SGHVS, CDR2 FQNEAQ. CDR3 sequence reads: CASSWLAGASYNEQFF. CDR3 nucleotide sequence: TGTGCCAGCAGTTGGCTAGCGGGAGCCTCCTACAATGAGCAGTTCTTC. The complete variable domain, with remaining parts taken from reference TRBV7-8 and TRBJ2-1, reads GAGVSQSPRYKVAKRGQDVALRCDPISGHVSLFWYQQALGQGPEFLTYFQNEAQLDKSGLPSDRFFAERPEGSVSTLKIQRTQQEDSAVYLCASSWLAGASYNEQFFGPGTRLTVL.

This clone was found a few times. The chain couples TRBV19 to TRBJ1-2, with D hard to call. CDR3 length: 11 amino acids. V gave up 3 bases and J gave up 8 bases, with 7 bases separating them. Germline CDR1 LNHDA, CDR2 SQIVND (reference sequence). The CDR3 sequence: CASSIAGGYTF. The DNA of the CDR3 is TGTGCCAGTAGTATTGCAGGCGGCTACACCTTC.

The J gene is TRBJ2-1, the V gene TRBV19; TRBD2 matches at 11 bases. The CDR3 has 20 residues. Germline V lookup: CDR1 LNHDA, CDR2 SQIVND (reference sequence). V trimming: 2 bases; J trimming: 0 bases; junction bases outside the gene matches: 12. CDR3 nucleotide sequence: TGTGCCAGTAGTATAAGACTAGCGGGATCAGAGCTAAGCTCCTACAATGAGCAGTTCTTC. Translation gives CASSIRLAGSELSSYNEQFF.

The V and J genes are TRBV30 and TRBJ2-2; D remains ambiguous. Trimming pared 2 bases from V and 7 bases from J, leaving 14 bases between. CDR3 length: 14 residues. Germline V gives CDR1 GTSNPN, CDR2 SVGIG (reference sequence). The CDR3 reads CAWSPELADGELFF. The CDR3 nucleotides read TGTGCCTGGAGTCCTGAGTTGGCCGACGGGGAGCTGTTTTTT.

This clone was counted a few times. This chain links TRBV6-1 with TRBJ2-7; 10 positions match TRBD2. Per the germline V gene, CDR1 is MNHNS and CDR2 is SASEGT. This CDR3 contains 18 residues. Trimming removed 3 bases from V and 4 bases from J; junction bases left unmatched: 15. CDR3 residues: CASSEVPGASGSRYEQYF. CDR3 bases: TGTGCCAGCAGTGAGGTCCCGGGGGCTAGCGGGAGTAGGTACGAGCAGTACTTC.

The chain uses TRBV19 and TRBJ2-7; 8 bases agree with TRBD1. CDR3 length: 15 residues. Germline-derived CDR1 and CDR2 are LNHDA and SQIVND (reference sequence). V lost 5 bases and J lost 2; bases outside the gene matches: 8. The chain's CDR3 is CASSSGQGPTYEQYF. DNA for the CDR3: TGTGCCAGTAGTTCCGGACAGGGTCCTACCTACGAGCAGTACTTC.

This chain links TRBV27 with TRBJ1-1; no definite D call. The V end lost 5 bases, the J end lost 1 base, and 11 bases lay between the germline ends. Germline CDR1 is MNHEY and CDR2 is SMNVEV (reference sequence). This CDR3 spans 14 amino acids. The CDR3 nucleotides are TGTGCCAGCAGTCCATGGACGAGGAACACTGAAGCTTTCTTT. Amino acid sequence: CASSPWTRNTEAFF.

The J gene is TRBJ1-4, the V gene TRBV7-6; 7 positions match TRBD1. Germline V lookup: CDR1 SGHVS, CDR2 FNYEAQ. Trimming took 2 bases from V and 5 from J; bases not matched to a gene: 11. The CDR3 loop spans 17 amino acids. The CDR3, as DNA: TGTGCCAGCAGCTTAAGTCTCAGCCCAGGGGGAAATGAAAAACTGTTTTTT. Amino acid sequence: CASSLSLSPGGNEKLFF.

V usage is TRBV11-2 and J usage is TRBJ2-3; TRBD2 aligns across 11 bases. After removal of 4 bases from V and 0 bases from J, the junction contained 3 bases not matched to a gene. Germline V gives CDR1 SGHAT, CDR2 FQNNGV. The CDR3 length is 16 residues. CDR3 sequence reads: CASSSRLAGSTDTQYF. The CDR3 DNA reads as TGTGCCAGCAGCTCCAGACTAGCGGGGAGCACAGATACGCAGTATTTT.

V and J are TRBV30 and TRBJ1-3; no definite D call. V lost 0 bases and J 10 bases, leaving 7 bases between the germline ends. The CDR3 extends over 11 amino acids. Germline CDR1 GTSNPN, CDR2 SVGIG (reference sequence). CDR3 sequence (DNA): TGTGCCTGGAGTGTAGCGTCTACCATATATTTT. This encodes CAWSVASTIYF.

This rearrangement joins TRBV10-1 to TRBJ2-3; 7 nucleotides match TRBD2. The CDR3 loop spans 17 amino acids. The germline V gene encodes CDR1 WNHNN and CDR2 SYGVQD (reference sequence). Unmatched junction bases numbered 9, after V lost 2 bases and J lost 1 base. The CDR3: CASSEPNQGGGTDTQYF. The CDR3 bases are TGCGCCAGCAGTGAGCCGAACCAGGGAGGGGGCACAGATACGCAGTATTTT.

V and J are TRBV6-1 and TRBJ2-7; no firm D call. V was trimmed by 6 bases and J by 4 bases, leaving 16 bases between them. There are 14 residues in the CDR3. Germline V CDR1 and CDR2: MNHNS, SASEGT. CDR3 protein: CASSQGLQLYEQYF. CDR3 nucleotides: TGTGCCAGCAGCCAAGGGCTCCAACTGTACGAGCAGTACTTC.

The chain has TRBV4-1 and TRBJ1-2; 7 bases agree with TRBD1. Per the germline V gene, CDR1 is MGHRA and CDR2 is YSYEKL. This CDR3 spans 14 amino acids. The junction had 4 bases not matched to a gene; V was cut back by 2 bases and J by 4 bases. As DNA, the CDR3 is TGCGCCAGCAGCCAACCGGGACAGCCCTATGGCTACACCTTC. As protein: CASSQPGQPYGYTF.

This sequence joins TRBV5-5 and TRBJ2-7; 9 nucleotides line up with TRBD1. The CDR3 sequence is 14 residues long. V shed 2 bases, J shed 5 bases, and the junction held 5 bases outside the gene matches. From germline, CDR1 is SGHKS and CDR2 YYEKEE (reference sequence). CDR3 DNA: TGTGCCAGCAGCTTTGGACAGGGGTCGAACGAGCAGTACTTC. Its translation is CASSFGQGSNEQYF.

The chain is built from TRBV7-9 and TRBJ2-2, with a possible D match to TRBD2 (6 bases). CDR3 length: 11 residues. V was cut by 11 bases and J by 5 bases, with 9 bases left in between. Germline V lookup: CDR1 SEHNR, CDR2 FQNEAQ (reference sequence). CDR3 sequence reads: CAAGRTGELFF. The CDR3 bases are TGTGCCGCGGGGAGGACCGGGGAGCTGTTTTTT. Looking up the rest from reference TRBV7-9 and TRBJ2-2 gives the full variable domain: DTGVSQNPRHKITKRGQNVTFRCDPISEHNRLYWYRQTLGQGPEFLTYFQNEAQLEKSRLLSDRFSAERPKGSFSTLEIQRTEQGDSAMYLCAAGRTGELFFGEGSRLTVL.

This clone was seen a single time. The genes are TRBV28 and TRBJ2-7, with D possibly TRBD1 on 5 matching bases. The germline gives CDR1 MDHEN, CDR2 SYDVKM. The CDR3 consists of 13 residues. Trimming pared 6 bases from V and 2 bases from J, leaving 11 bases between. CDR3 amino acids: CASRTPGPYEQYF. In nucleotides, the CDR3 is TGTGCCAGCAGAACACCAGGGCCCTACGAGCAGTACTTC.

In this sample, this clone turned up once. This rearrangement joins TRBV2 to TRBJ2-1, with a weak D call TRBD1 (5 bases). The V end was cut by 6 bases, the J end by 10 bases, with 10 bases between. The CDR3 runs 11 residues. Germline V lookup: CDR1 SNHLY, CDR2 FYNNEI. The CDR3: CASRQNREQFF. The CDR3 nucleotides are TGTGCCAGCAGGCAAAACAGGGAGCAGTTCTTC.

V and J are TRBV29-1 and TRBJ2-7; TRBD1 agrees at 8 bases. The J segment lost 3 bases and the V segment lost 4 bases, leaving 5 bases of the junction unmatched. Germline V gene data show CDR1 as SQVTM and CDR2 as ANQGSEA. CDR3 size: 13 residues. The DNA for the CDR3 is TGCAGCGTTGTTCAGGACAGGGACTACGAGCAGTACTTC. This sequence encodes CSVVQDRDYEQYF.

The rearrangement joins TRBV9 to TRBJ1-1, with 7 bases aligning to TRBD1. The V and J ends lost 3 bases and 7 bases, in that order; junction bases with no gene match: 3. The CDR3 sequence is 12 residues long. Germline lookup yields CDR1 SGDLS and CDR2 YYNGEE. The CDR3 nucleotides are TGTGCCAGCAGCGATCGGACAGGTGAAGCTTTCTTT. This codes for CASSDRTGEAFF.

The chain couples TRBV19 to TRBJ1-2; the D gene is possibly TRBD1 (5 bases). This CDR3 is 13 amino acids long. Per the germline V gene, CDR1 is LNHDA and CDR2 is SQIVND (reference sequence). V lost 6 bases, J lost 1 base, and 9 bases lay in between. Written as DNA, the CDR3 is TGTGCCAGTAGCGACAGACGTAACTATGGCTACACCTTC. Encoded protein: CASSDRRNYGYTF. Looking up the rest from reference TRBV19 and TRBJ1-2 gives the full variable domain: DGGITQSPKYLFRKEGQNVTLSCEQNLNHDAMYWYRQDPGQGLRLIYYSQIVNDFQKGDIAEGYSVSREKKESFPLTVTSAQKNPTAFYLCASSDRRNYGYTFGSGTRLTVV.

The genes are TRBV28 and TRBJ2-2, with 10 bases fitting TRBD1. The germline V gene has CDR1 MDHEN and CDR2 SYDVKM. This CDR3 spans 15 amino acids. J lost 4 bases, V lost 7 bases, and 6 bases had no gene match. For the CDR3, the DNA is TGTGCCAGCAACTATCGGGACAGGGGCACCGGGGAGCTGTTTTTT. It translates to CASNYRDRGTGELFF.

The chain links TRBV11-3 to TRBJ1-1, with 10 bases matching TRBD1. Trimming cost V 5 bases and J 5 bases; bases outside gene matches: 8. Germline loops: CDR1 SGHNT, CDR2 YENEEA. CDR3 length: 15 residues. The CDR3 nucleotides are TGTGCCAGCAGCCCACAGACAGGGGGCTGGACTGAAGCTTTCTTT. Translation gives CASSPQTGGWTEAFF. Supplemented by reference TRBV11-3 and TRBJ1-1, the full variable domain reads EAGVVQSPRYKIIEKKQPVAFWCNPISGHNTLYWYLQNLGQGPELLIRYENEEAVDDSQLPKDRFSAERLKGVDSTLKIQPAELGDSAVYLCASSPQTGGWTEAFFGQGTRLTVV.

V usage is TRBV7-2 and J usage is TRBJ1-5; no reliable D call. From germline, CDR1 is SGHTA and CDR2 FQGNSA. The CDR3 is 14 residues long. V was cut by 2 bases and J by 3 bases, with 8 bases left in between. DNA for the CDR3: TGTGCCAGCAGCTTACCGGGAGCCAATCAGCCCCAGCATTTT. It translates to CASSLPGANQPQHF.

The rearrangement uses TRBV23-1 and TRBJ1-5, with D uncertain. TRBV23-1 is an ORF, and what it does is uncertain. CDR3 length equals 14 residues. Trimming stripped 0 bases from V and 3 bases from J, with 6 bases between. DNA for the CDR3: TGCGCCAGCAGTCAATCGAGAGCCAATCAGCCCCAGCATTTT. Residues: CASSQSRANQPQHF.

This rearrangement joins TRBV7-2 to TRBJ2-1; 10 bases align to TRBD2. The CDR3 is 14 residues long. Trimming removed 5 bases from V and 5 bases from J; junction bases left unmatched: 3. Germline loops: CDR1 SGHTA, CDR2 FQGNSA. Written as DNA, the CDR3 is TGTGCCAGCAGCCGGACTAGCGGTAACAATGAGCAGTTCTTC. Protein: CASSRTSGNNEQFF.